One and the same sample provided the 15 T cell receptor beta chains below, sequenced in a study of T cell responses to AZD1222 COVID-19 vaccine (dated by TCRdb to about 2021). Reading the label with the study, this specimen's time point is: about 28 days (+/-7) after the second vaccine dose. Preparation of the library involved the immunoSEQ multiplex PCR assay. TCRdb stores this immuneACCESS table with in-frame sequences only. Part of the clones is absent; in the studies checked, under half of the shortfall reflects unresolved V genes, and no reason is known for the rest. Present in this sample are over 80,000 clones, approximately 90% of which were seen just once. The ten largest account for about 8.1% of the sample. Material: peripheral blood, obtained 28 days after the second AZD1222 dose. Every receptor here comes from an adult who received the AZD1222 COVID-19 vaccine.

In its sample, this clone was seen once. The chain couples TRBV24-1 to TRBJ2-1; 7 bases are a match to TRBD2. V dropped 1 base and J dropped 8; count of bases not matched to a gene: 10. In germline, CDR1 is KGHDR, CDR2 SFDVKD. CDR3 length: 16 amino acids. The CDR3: CATSDFKRGLGYEQFF. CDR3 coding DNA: TGTGCCACCAGTGATTTCAAGCGGGGACTTGGGTATGAGCAGTTCTTC.

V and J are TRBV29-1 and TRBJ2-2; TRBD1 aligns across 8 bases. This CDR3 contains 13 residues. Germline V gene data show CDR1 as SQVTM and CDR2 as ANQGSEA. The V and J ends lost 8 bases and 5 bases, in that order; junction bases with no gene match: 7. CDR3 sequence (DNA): TGCAGCCCTTACAGGGGGAGGACCGGGGAGCTGTTTTTT. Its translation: CSPYRGRTGELFF.

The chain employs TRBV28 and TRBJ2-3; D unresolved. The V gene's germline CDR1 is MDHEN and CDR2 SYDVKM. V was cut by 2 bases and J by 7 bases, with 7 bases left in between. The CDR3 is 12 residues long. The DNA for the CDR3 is TGTGCCAGCAGTTTACAAAGGTATACGCAGTATTTT. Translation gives CASSLQRYTQYF.

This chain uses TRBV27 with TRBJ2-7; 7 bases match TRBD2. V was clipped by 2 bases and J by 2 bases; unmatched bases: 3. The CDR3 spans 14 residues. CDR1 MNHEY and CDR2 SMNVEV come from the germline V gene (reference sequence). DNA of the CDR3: TGTGCCAGCAGTTTAGGTCTAGCGGCCTACGAGCAGTACTTC. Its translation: CASSLGLAAYEQYF.

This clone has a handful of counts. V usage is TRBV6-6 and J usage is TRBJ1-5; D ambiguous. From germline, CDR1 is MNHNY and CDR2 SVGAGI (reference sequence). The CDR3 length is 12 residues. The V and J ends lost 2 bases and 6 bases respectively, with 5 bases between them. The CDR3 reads CASSYAGQPQHF. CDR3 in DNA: TGTGCCAGCAGTTACGCGGGTCAGCCCCAGCATTTT.

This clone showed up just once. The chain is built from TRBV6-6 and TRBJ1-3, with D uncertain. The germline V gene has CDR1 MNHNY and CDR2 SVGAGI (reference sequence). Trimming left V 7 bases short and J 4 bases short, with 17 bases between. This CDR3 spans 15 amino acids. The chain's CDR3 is CASNPLDQVGNTIYF. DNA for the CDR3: TGTGCCAGCAACCCTCTGGACCAAGTGGGAAACACCATATATTTT.

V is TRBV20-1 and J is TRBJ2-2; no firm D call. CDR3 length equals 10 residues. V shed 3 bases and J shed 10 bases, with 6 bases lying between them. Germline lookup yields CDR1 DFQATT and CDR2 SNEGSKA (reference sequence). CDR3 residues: CSASKEELFF. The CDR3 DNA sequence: TGCAGTGCTAGTAAGGAGGAGCTGTTTTTT.

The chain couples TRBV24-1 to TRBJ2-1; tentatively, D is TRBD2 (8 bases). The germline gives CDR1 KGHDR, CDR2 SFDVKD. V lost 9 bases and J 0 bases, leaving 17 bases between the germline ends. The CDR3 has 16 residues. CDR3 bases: TGTGCCACCCGAGGGGGCAGCGGGAGCTCCTACAATGAGCAGTTCTTC. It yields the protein CATRGGSGSSYNEQFF.

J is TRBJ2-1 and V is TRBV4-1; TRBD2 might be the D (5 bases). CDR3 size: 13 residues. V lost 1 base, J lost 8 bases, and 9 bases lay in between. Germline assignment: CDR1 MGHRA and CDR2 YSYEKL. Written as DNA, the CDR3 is TGCGCCAGCAGCCAAGTACAGAGGGATGAGCAGTTCTTC. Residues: CASSQVQRDEQFF.

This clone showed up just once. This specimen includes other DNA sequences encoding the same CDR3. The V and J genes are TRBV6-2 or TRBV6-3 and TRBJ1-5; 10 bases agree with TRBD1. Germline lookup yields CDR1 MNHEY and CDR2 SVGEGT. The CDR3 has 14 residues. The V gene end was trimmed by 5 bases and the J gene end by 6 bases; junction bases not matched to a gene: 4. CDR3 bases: TGTGCCAGCAGTCTGACAGGGGGCGGTCAGCCCCAGCATTTT. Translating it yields CASSLTGGGQPQHF.

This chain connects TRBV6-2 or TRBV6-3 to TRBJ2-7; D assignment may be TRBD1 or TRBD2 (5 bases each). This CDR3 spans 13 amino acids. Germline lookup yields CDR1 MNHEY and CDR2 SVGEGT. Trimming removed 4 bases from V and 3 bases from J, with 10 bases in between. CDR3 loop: CASSWGPNYEQYF. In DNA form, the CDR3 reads TGTGCCAGCAGTTGGGGACCAAACTACGAGCAGTACTTC.

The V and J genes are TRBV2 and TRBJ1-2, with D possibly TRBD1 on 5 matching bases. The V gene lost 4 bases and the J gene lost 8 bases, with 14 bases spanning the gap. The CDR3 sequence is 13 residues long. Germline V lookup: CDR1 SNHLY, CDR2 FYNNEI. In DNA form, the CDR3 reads TGTGCCAGCAGTGGTCCGGGGGGAGGCGGCTACACCTTC. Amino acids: CASSGPGGGGYTF.

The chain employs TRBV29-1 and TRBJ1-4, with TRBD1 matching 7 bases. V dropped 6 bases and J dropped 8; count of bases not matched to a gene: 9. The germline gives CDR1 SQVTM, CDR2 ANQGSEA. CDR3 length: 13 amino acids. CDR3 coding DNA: TGCAGCGTCAGGGGGGGGCCTGGGGAAAAACTGTTTTTT. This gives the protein CSVRGGPGEKLFF.

The CDR3: CASSQRQGAFEKLFF. As DNA, the CDR3 is TGCGCCAGCAGCCAGCGACAGGGGGCGTTTGAAAAACTGTTTTTT. The V call is TRBV4-1, the J call TRBJ1-4; 10 bases align to TRBD1. Germline V gene sequence: CDR1 MGHRA, CDR2 YSYEKL. The CDR3 runs 15 residues. Trimming at V came to 3 bases and at J to 7 bases, leaving 5 bases not matched to a gene.

The CDR3 here is CASSLGRSGETQYF. CDR3 DNA sequence: TGTGCCAGCAGCTTAGGAAGGAGCGGGGAGACCCAGTACTTC. V and J are TRBV7-8 and TRBJ2-5; perhaps TRBD2 as D (6 bases). Looked up from germline, CDR1 is SGHVS and CDR2 is FQNEAQ. The length of the CDR3 is 14 residues. Trimming took 1 base from V and 5 from J, leaving 11 bases between them.